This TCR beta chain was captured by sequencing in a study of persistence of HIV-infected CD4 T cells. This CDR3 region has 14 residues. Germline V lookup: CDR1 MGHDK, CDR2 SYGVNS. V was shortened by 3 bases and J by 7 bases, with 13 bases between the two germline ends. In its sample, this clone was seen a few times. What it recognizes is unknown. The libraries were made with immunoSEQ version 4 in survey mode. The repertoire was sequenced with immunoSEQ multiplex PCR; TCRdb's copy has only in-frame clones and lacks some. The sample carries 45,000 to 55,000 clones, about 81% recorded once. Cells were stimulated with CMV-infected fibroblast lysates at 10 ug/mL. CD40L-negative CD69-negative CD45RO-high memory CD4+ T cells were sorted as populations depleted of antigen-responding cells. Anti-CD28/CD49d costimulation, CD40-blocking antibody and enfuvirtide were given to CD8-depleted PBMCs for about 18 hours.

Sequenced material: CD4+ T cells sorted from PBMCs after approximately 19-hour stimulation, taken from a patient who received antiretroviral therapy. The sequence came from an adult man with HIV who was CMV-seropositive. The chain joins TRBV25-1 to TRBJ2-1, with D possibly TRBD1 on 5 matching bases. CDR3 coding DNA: TGTGCCAGCAGTGAGCCAGGGTCTAAAAATGAGCAGTTCTTC. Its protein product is CASSEPGSKNEQFF.